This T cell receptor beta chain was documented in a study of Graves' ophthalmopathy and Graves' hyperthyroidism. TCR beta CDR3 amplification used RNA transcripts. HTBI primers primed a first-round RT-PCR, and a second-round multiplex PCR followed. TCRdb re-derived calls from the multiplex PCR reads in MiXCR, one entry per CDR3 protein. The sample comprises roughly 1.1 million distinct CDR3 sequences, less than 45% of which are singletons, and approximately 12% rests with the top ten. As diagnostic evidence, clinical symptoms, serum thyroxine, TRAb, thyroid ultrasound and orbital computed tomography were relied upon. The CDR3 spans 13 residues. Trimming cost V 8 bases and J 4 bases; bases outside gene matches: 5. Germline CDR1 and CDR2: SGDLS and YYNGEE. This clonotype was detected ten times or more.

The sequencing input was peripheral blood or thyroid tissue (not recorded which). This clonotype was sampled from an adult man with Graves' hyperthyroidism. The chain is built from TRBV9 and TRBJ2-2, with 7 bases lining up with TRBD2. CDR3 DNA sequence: TGTGCCAGTACCCGGGGGGTCACCGGGGAGCTGTTTTTT. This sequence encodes CASTRGVTGELFF.